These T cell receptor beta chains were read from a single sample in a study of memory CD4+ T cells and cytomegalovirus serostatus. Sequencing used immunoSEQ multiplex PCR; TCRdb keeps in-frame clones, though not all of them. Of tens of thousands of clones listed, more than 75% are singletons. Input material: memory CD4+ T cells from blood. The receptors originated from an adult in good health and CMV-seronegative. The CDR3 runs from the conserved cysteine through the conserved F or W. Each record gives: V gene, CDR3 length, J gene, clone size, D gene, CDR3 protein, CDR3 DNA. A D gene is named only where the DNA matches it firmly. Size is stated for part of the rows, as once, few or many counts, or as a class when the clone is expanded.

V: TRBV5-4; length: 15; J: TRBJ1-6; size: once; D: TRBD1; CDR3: CASRIGTAYNSPLHF; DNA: TGTGCCAGCAGGATCGGGACAGCCTATAATTCACCCCTCCACTTT
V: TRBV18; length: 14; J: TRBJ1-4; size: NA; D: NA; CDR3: CASSPGLTNEKLFF; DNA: TGTGCCAGCTCACCGGGACTTACTAATGAAAAACTGTTTTTT
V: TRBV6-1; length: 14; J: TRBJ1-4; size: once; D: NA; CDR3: CASRRGRLNEKLFF; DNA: TGTGCCAGCCGCCGGGGACGGCTTAATGAAAAACTGTTTTTT
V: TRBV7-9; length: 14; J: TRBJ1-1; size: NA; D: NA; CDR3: CASSAGRMNTEAFF; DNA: TGTGCCAGCAGCGCCGGACGGATGAACACTGAAGCTTTCTTT
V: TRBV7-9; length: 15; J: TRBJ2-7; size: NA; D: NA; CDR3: CASSLQGDSVYEQYF; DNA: TGTGCCAGCAGCTTACAGGGAGACAGTGTCTACGAGCAGTACTTC
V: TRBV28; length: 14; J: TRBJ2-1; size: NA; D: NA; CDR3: CASSFLTLSNEQFF; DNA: TGTGCCAGCAGTTTTTTGACCCTAAGCAATGAGCAGTTCTTC
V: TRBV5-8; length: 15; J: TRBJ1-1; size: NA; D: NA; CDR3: CASSGDGGANTEAFF; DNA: TGTGCCAGCAGCGGGGACGGAGGAGCGAACACTGAAGCTTTCTTT
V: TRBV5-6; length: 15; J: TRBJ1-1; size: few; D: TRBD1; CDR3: CASSYLGQGFPEAFF; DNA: TGTGCCAGCAGCTACCTGGGACAGGGCTTCCCTGAAGCTTTCTTT
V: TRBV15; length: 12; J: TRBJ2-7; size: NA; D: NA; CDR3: CATSLGEAKQYF; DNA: TGTGCCACCAGCCTGGGAGAGGCCAAGCAGTACTTC
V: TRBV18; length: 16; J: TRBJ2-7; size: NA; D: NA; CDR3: CASSPSGGNPVDEQYF; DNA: TGTGCCAGCTCACCAAGTGGAGGGAACCCTGTGGACGAGCAGTACTTC
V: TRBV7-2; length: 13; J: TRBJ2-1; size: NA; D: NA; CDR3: CASSLQLRDEQFF; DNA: TGTGCCAGCAGCTTACAGCTTAGGGATGAGCAGTTCTTC
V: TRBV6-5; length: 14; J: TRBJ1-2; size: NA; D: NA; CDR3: CASSYSSGFGGYTF; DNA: TGTGCCAGCAGTTACTCTTCAGGGTTCGGAGGCTACACCTTC
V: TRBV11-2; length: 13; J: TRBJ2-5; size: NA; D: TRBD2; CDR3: CASSLRGGETQYF; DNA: TGTGCCAGCAGCTTACGGGGAGGGGAGACCCAGTACTTC
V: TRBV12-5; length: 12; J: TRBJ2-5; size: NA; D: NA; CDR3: CASGLTPDSQYF; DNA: TGTGCTAGTGGTTTGACTCCAGACAGCCAATACTTC
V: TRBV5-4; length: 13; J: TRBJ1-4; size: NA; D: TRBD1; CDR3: CASSGQEHEKLFF; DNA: TGTGCCAGCAGCGGACAGGAACATGAAAAACTGTTTTTT
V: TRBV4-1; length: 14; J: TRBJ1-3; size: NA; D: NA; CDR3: CASSQPKSGNTIYF; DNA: TGCGCCAGCAGCCAACCTAAGTCTGGAAACACCATATATTTT
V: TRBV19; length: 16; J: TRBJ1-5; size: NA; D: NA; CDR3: CASSRVGVVSNQPQHF; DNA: TGTGCCAGTAGTAGGGTAGGAGTGGTTAGCAATCAGCCCCAGCATTTT
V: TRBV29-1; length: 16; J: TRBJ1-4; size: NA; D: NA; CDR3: CSVEFGARGSNEKLFF; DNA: TGCAGCGTTGAGTTTGGGGCTAGGGGGTCTAATGAAAAACTGTTTTTT
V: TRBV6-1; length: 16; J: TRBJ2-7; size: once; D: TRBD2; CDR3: CASSEGGLVRPIEQYF; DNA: TGTGCCAGCAGTGAAGGAGGACTAGTGAGACCAATCGAGCAGTACTTC
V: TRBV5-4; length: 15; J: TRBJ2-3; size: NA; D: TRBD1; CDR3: CASSLDRGVTDTQYF; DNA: TGTGCCAGCAGCTTGGACAGGGGAGTCACAGATACGCAGTATTTT
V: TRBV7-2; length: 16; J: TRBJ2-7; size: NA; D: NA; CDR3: CASIPLGQTPSYEQYF; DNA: TGTGCCAGCATCCCCCTCGGACAGACACCTTCCTACGAGCAGTACTTC
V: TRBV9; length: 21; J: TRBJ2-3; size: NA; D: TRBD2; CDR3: CASSPHRGGTSGRASTDTQYF; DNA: TGTGCCAGCAGCCCCCACCGTGGGGGGACTAGCGGGAGGGCTAGCACAGATACGCAGTATTTT
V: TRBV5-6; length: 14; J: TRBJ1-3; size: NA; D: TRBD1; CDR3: CASSSDRAGNTIYF; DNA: TGTGCCAGCAGCTCGGACAGGGCCGGAAACACCATATATTTT
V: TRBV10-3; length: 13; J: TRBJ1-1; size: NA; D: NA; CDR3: CAIRQTENTEAFF; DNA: TGTGCCATCAGACAGACAGAAAACACTGAAGCTTTCTTT
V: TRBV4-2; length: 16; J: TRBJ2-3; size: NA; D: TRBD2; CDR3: CASSFVGLAGTDTQYF; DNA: TGTGCCAGCAGCTTCGTGGGGCTAGCGGGCACAGATACGCAGTATTTT
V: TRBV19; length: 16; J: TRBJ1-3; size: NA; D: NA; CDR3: CASSIGAPFSGNTIYF; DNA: TGTGCCAGTAGTATAGGGGCACCCTTCTCTGGAAACACCATATATTTT
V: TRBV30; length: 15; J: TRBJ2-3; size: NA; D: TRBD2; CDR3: CAWSRGVTSGYTQYF; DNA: TGTGCCTGGAGTCGGGGGGTTACTAGCGGCTATACGCAGTATTTT
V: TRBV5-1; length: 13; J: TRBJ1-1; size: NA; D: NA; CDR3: CASSPSENTEAFF; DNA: TGCGCCAGCAGCCCTTCGGAGAACACTGAAGCTTTCTTT
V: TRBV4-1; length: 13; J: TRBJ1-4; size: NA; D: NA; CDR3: CASSQLGPEKLFF; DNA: TGCGCCAGCAGCCAATTGGGACCCGAAAAACTGTTTTTT